This T cell receptor beta chain was identified in a study of cytomegalovirus exposure and HLA in healthy donors. V gave up 1 base and J gave up 1 base, with 9 bases separating them. Germline-derived CDR1 and CDR2 are SGHRS and YFSETQ. This CDR3 has 16 amino acids. In the case of this clone: What it binds is unknown.

Study-wide points: The study listed 164 cytomegalovirus-associated TCR beta chains. Reports indicated that the classifier achieved high specificity and sensitivity in diagnosing cytomegalovirus status.

With 60 Vbeta and 13 Jbeta primers, the PCR was carried out. Method: immunoSEQ multiplex PCR; TCRdb's copy keeps in-frame clones and lacks some. The sample's table shows about 160,000 clones. The TCR comes from a man aged 30-40 years in good health and CMV-seronegative. The chain uses TRBV5-1 and TRBJ2-6; D possibly corresponds to TRBD1 (5 bases). The sample taken for sequencing was PBMCs. The CDR3 DNA reads as TGCGCCAGCAGCTTGAATGGGGCGTCTGGGGCCAACGTCCTGACTTTC. Protein sequence: CASSLNGASGANVLTF.